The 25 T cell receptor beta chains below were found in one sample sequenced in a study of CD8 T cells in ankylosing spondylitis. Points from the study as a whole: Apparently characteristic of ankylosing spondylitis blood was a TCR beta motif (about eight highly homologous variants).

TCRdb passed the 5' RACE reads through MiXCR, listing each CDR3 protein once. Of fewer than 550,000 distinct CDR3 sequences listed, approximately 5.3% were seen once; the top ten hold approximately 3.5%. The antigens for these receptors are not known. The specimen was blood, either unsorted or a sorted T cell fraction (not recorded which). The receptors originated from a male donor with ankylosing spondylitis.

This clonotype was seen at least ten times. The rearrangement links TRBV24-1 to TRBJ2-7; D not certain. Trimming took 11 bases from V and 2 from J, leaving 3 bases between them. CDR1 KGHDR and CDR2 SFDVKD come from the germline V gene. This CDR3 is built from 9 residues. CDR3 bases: TGTGCCATCCCCTACGAGCAGTACTTC. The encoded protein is CAIPYEQYF.

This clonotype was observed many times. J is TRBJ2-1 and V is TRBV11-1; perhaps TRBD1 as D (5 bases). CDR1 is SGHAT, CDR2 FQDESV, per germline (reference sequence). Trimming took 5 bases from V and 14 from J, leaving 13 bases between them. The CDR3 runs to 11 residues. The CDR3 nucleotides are TGTGCCAGCAGCCCAGGGCGCGAAAAGTTCTTC. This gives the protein CASSPGREKFF.

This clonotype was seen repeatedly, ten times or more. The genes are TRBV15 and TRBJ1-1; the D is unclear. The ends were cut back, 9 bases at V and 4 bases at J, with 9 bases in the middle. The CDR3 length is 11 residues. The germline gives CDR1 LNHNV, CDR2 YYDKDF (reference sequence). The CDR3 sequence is CATKASTEAFF. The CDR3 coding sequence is TGTGCCACAAAAGCGAGCACTGAAGCTTTCTTT.

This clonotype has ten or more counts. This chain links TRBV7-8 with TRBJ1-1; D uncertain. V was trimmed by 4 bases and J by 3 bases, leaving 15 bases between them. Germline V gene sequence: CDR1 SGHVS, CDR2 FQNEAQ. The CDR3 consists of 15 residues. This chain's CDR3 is CASSSRVGGDTEAFF. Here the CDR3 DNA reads TGTGCCAGCAGCTCCAGAGTCGGAGGAGACACTGAAGCTTTCTTT.

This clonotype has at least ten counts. The CDR3 bases are TGTGCCAGCAGTAACAATGGACCCCAGCATTTT. This gives the protein CASSNNGPQHF. This chain uses TRBV6-1 with TRBJ1-5; D gene ambiguous. Germline CDR1 reads MNHNS; CDR2 reads SASEGT. The CDR3 has 11 residues. Between the trimmed V and J ends, which lost 5 bases and 10 bases, there was a span of 9 bases.

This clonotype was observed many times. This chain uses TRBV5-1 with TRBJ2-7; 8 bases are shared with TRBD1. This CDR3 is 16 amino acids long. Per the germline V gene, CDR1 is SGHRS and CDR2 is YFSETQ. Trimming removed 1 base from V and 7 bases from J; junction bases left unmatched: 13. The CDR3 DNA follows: TGCGCCAGCAGCTTGCCGATGGACAGGGATCTACGGGAGCAGTACTTC. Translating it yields CASSLPMDRDLREQYF.

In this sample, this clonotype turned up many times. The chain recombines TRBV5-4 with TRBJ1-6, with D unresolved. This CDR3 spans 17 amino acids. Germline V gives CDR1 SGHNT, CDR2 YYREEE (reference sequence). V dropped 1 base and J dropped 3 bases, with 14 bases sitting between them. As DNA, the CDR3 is TGTGCCAGCAGCTTGCGGGCAGGAACCCTCTATAATTCACCCCTCCACTTT. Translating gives CASSLRAGTLYNSPLHF. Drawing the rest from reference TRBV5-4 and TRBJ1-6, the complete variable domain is ETGVTQSPTHLIKTRGQQVTLRCSSQSGHNTVSWYQQALGQGPQFIFQYYREEENGRGNFPPRFSGLQFPNYSSELNVNALELDDSALYLCASSLRAGTLYNSPLHFGNGTRLTVT.

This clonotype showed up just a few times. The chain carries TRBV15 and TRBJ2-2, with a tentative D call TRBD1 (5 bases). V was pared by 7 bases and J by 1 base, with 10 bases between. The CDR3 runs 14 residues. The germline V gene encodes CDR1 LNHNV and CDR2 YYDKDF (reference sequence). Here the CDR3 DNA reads TGTGCCACCAACCCGACAGAGAACACCGGGGAGCTGTTTTTT. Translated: CATNPTENTGELFF. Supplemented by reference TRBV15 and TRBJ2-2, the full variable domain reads DAMVIQNPRYQVTQFGKPVTLSCSQTLNHNVMYWYQQKSSQAPKLLFHYYDKDFNNEADTPDNFQSRRPNTSFCFLDIRSPGLGDTAMYLCATNPTENTGELFFGEGSRLTVL.

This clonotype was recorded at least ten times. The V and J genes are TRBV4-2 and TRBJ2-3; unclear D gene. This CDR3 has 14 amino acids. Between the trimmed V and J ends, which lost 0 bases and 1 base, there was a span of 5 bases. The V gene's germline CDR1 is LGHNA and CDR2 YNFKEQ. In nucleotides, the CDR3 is TGTGCCAGCAGCCAAGATTACGGCACAGATACGCAGTATTTT. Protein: CASSQDYGTDTQYF.

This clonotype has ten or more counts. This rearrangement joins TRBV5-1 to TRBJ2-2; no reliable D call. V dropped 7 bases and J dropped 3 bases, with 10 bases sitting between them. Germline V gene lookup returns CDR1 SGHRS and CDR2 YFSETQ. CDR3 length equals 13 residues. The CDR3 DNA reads TGCGCCAGCTCTGGTGTAGACACCGGGGAGCTGTTTTTT. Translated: CASSGVDTGELFF.

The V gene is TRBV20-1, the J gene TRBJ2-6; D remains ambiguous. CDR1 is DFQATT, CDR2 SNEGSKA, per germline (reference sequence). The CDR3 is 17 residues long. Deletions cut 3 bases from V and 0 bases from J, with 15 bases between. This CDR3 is CSASRWTAGSGANVLTF. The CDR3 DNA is TGCAGTGCTAGTCGGTGGACGGCTGGCTCTGGGGCCAACGTCCTGACTTTC.

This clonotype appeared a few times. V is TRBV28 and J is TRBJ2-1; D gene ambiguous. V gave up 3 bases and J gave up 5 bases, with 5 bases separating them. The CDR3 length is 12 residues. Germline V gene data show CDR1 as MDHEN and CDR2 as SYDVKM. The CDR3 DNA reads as TGTGCCAGCAGTTTTTTCAACAATGAGCAGTTCTTC. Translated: CASSFFNNEQFF.

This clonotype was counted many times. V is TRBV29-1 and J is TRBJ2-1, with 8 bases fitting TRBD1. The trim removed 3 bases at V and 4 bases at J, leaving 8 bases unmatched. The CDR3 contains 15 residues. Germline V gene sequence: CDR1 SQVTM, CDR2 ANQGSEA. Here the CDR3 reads CSVELSGGSYNEQFF. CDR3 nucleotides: TGCAGCGTTGAGCTTTCAGGGGGCTCTTACAATGAGCAGTTCTTC.

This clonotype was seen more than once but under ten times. CDR3 protein: CASRAVGWPGANVLTF. DNA for the CDR3: TGTGCCTCGAGGGCCGTGGGGTGGCCTGGGGCCAACGTCCTGACTTTC. This chain uses TRBV7-9 with TRBJ2-6; D possibly corresponds to TRBD2 (5 bases). Deletions cut 11 bases from V and 2 bases from J, with 19 bases between. Germline CDR1 is SEHNR and CDR2 is FQNEAQ (reference sequence). This CDR3 has 16 residues.

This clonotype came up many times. In DNA form, the CDR3 reads TGTGCCAGCAGCCTTACTAGCGGGGTTTACTACGAGCAGTACTTC. Amino acids: CASSLTSGVYYEQYF. The V and J genes are TRBV7-8 and TRBJ2-7, with TRBD2 identical over 10 bases. Germline CDR1 reads SGHVS; CDR2 reads FQNEAQ. V shed 5 bases and J 3 bases; nucleotides not matched to a gene: 7. This CDR3 has 15 residues.

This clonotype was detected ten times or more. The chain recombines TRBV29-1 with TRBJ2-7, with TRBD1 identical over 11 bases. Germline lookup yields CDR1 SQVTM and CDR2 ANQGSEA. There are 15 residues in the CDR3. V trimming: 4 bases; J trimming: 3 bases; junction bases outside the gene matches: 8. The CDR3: CSVGLGTGGFYEQYF. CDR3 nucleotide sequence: TGCAGCGTTGGTCTCGGGACAGGGGGTTTCTACGAGCAGTACTTC.

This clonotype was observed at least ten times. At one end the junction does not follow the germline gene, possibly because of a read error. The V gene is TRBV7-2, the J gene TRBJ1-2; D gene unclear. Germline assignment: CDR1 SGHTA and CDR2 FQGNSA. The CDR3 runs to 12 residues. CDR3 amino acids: CASSLVRHGYTF. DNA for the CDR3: TGCGCCAGCAGCCTAGTTCGTCATGGCTACACCTTC.

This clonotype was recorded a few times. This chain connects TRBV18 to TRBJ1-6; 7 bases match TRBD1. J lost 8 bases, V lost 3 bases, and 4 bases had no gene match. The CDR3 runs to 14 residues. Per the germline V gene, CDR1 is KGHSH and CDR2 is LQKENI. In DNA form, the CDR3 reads TGTGCCAGCTCACCTGGAACAGGGGATTCACCCCTCCACTTT. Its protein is CASSPGTGDSPLHF.

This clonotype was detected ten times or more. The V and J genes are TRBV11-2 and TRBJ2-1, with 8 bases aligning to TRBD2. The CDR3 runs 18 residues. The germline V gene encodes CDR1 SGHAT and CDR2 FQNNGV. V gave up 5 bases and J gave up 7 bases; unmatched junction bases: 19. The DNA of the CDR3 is TGTGCCAGCAGCCCGGCGCTGGGGATTAGCGGGGTAGTAAATGAGCAGTTCTTC. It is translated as CASSPALGISGVVNEQFF.

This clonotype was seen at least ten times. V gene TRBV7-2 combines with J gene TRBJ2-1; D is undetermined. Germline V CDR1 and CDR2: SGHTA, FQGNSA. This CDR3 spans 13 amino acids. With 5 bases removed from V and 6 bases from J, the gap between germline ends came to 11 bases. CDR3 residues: CASSQPQRNEQFF. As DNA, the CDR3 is TGTGCCAGCAGCCAACCTCAGCGCAATGAGCAGTTCTTC.

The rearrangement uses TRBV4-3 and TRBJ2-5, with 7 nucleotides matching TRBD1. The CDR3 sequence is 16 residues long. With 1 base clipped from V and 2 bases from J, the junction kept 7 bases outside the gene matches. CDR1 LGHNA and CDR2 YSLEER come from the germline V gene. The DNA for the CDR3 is TGCGCCAGCAGCCAAGGAGTGGTGACAGGGCAAGAGACCCAGTACTTC. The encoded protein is CASSQGVVTGQETQYF.

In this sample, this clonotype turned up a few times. CDR3 region: CASSLERQAGYTF. CDR3 bases: TGTGCCAGCAGCTTAGAGCGGCAGGCAGGCTACACCTTC. The chain couples TRBV7-2 to TRBJ1-2; no reliable D call. Trimming shortened V by 1 base and J by 8 bases, and 11 bases separated the two germline ends. The V gene's germline CDR1 is SGHTA and CDR2 FQGNSA. The CDR3 loop spans 13 amino acids.

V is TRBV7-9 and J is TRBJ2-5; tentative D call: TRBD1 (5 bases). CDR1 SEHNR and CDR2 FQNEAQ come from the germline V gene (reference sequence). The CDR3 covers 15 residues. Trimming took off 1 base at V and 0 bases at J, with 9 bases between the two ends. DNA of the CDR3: TGTGCCAGCAGCTTAGGGACATCGTACCAAGAGACCCAGTACTTC. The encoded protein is CASSLGTSYQETQYF.

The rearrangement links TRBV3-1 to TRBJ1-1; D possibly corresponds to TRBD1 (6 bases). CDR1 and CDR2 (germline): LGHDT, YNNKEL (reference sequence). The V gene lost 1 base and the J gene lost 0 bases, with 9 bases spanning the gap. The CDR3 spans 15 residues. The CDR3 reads CASSQGGGMNTEAFF. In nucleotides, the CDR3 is TGTGCCAGCAGCCAAGGGGGGGGCATGAACACTGAAGCTTTCTTT.

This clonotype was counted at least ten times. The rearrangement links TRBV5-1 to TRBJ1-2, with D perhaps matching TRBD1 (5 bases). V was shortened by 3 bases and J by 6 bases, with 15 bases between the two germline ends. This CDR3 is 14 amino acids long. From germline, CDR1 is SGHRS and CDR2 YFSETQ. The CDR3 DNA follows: TGCGCCAGCAGCTCGCAGGGCAGGGCGGATGGCTACACCTTC. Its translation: CASSSQGRADGYTF.